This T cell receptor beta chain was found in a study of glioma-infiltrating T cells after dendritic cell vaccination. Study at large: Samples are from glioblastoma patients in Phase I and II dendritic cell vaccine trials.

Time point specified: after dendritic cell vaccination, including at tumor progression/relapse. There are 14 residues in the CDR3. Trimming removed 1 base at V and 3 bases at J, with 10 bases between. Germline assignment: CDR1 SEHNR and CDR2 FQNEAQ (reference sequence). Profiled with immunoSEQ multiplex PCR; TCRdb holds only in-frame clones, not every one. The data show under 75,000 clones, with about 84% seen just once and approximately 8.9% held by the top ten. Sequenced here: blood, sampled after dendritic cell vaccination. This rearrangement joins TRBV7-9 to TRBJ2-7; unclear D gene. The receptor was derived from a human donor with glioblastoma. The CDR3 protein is CASSLGAPRYEQYF. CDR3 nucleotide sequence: TGTGCCAGCAGCTTAGGAGCCCCCCGCTACGAGCAGTACTTC.